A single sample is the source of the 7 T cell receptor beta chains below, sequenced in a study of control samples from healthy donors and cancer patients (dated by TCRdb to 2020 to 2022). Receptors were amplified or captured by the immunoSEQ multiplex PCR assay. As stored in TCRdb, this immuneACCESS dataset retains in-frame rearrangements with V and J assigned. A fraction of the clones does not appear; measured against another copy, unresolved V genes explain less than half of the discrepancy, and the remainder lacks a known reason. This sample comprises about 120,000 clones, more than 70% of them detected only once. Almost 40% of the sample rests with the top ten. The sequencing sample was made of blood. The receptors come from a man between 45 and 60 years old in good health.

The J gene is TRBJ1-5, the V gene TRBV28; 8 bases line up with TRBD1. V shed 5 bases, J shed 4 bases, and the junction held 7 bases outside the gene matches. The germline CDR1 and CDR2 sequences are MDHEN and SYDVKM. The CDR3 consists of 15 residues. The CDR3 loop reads CASSVGDRMNQPQHF. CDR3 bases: TGTGCCAGCAGTGTCGGGGACAGGATGAATCAGCCCCAGCATTTT.

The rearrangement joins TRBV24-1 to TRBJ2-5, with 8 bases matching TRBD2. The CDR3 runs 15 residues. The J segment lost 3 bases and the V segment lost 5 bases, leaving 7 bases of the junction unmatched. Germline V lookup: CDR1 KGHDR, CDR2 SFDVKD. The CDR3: CATSAGGTSEETQYF. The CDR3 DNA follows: TGTGCCACCAGTGCTGGGGGGACTAGTGAAGAGACCCAGTACTTC.

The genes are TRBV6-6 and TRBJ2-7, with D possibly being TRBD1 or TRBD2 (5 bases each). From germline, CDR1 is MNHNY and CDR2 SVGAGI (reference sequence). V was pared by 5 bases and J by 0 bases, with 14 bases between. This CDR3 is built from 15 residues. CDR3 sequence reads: CASSLPGRSSYEQYF. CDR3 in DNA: TGTGCCAGCAGTCTTCCGGGACGTAGCTCCTACGAGCAGTACTTC.

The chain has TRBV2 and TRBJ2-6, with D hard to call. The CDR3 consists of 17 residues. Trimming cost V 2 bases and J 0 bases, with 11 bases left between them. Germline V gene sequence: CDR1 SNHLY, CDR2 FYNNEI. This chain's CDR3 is CASSERQASSGANVLTF. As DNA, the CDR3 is TGTGCCAGCAGTGAAAGGCAGGCGAGCTCTGGGGCCAACGTCCTGACTTTC.

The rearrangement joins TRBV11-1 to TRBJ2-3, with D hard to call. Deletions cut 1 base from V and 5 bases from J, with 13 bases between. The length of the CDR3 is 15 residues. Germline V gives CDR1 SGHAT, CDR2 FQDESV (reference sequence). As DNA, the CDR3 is TGTGCCAGCAGCTTAGTAAATCCGGCGGAAGATACGCAGTATTTT. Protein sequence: CASSLVNPAEDTQYF.

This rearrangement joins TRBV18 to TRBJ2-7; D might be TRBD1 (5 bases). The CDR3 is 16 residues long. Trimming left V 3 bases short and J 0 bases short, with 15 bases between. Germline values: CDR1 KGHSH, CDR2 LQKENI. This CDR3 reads CASSPSGRVGSYEQYF. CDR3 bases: TGTGCCAGCTCACCTTCTGGCAGGGTGGGCTCCTACGAGCAGTACTTC.

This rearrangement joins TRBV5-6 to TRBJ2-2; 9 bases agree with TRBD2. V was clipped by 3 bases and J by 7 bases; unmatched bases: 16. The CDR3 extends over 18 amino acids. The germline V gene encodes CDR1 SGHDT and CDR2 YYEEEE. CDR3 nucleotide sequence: TGTGCCAGCAGCTCTCTGTGGCGTGGCGGGGGGGCGATCGGGGAGCTGTTTTTT. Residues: CASSSLWRGGGAIGELFF.